The source of this TCR beta chain is a study of vaccination effects on CD4 cells after COVID-19. At the level of the study: Two-dose BNT162b2 or mRNA-1273 vaccination was given to participants.

V was trimmed by 6 bases and J by 5 bases, leaving 11 bases between them. Germline values: CDR1 SGDLS, CDR2 YYNGEE. CDR3 length equals 12 residues. Sequencing was performed with immunoSEQ multiplex PCR; in TCRdb, only in-frame clones are kept and a portion is missing. This table holds 71,000 or so clones, approximately 70% found once. This clone showed up just a few times. Its antigen is not identified. In the ViraFEST assay, antigen-specific CD4+ clonotypes were identified by expansion after peptide-pool stimulation. With roughly nine days of culture completed, CD4+ T cells were isolated. Vaccinated recipients, who were negative for nucleocapsid antibodies, had no history of SARS-CoV-2 infection.

This clonotype was obtained from a human donor who received a COVID-19 vaccine. The input for sequencing was CD4+ T cells from PBMCs cultured with HCoV-OC43 spike peptides, taken before COVID-19 vaccination. The subset here: HCoV-OC43 spike overlapping peptide pool stimulation. This chain uses TRBV9 with TRBJ1-1; no clear D. CDR3 sequence (DNA): TGTGCCAGCAAGGCCCAGGAGACTGAAGCTTTCTTT. It codes for CASKAQETEAFF.